A single sample is the source of the 7 T cell receptor beta chains below, sequenced in a study of identical twins. TCRdb independently ran MiXCR on the 5' RACE reads; one entry per CDR3 protein. Among 1.5 million to 2 million distinct CDR3 sequences listed, 32% were seen once. Material: cord blood. These receptors were obtained from a newborn girl in good health.

This clonotype has ten or more counts. The rearrangement links TRBV5-1 to TRBJ2-3; TRBD1 agrees at 8 bases. The ends lost 4 bases at V and 3 bases at J; junction bases unmatched: 4. This CDR3 has 14 residues. Germline CDR1 and CDR2: SGHRS and YFSETQ. The CDR3 bases are TGCGCCAGCAGCCCGGACAGGGCGACAGATACGCAGTATTTT. Translating it yields CASSPDRATDTQYF.

In its sample, this clonotype was seen a few times. This chain uses TRBV6-2 or TRBV6-3 with TRBJ2-3; D might be TRBD1 (6 bases). The CDR3 sequence is 18 residues long. Germline CDR1 MNHEY, CDR2 SVGEGT. Trimming took off 0 bases at V and 1 base at J, with 17 bases between the two ends. The CDR3 region has the DNA TGTGCCAGCAGTTACTCCCGACTTGACAGGTTTCGCACAGATACGCAGTATTTT. This codes for CASSYSRLDRFRTDTQYF.

The chain joins TRBV29-1 to TRBJ1-2, with D tentatively TRBD1 (5 bases). The CDR3 spans 12 residues. Germline V gene lookup returns CDR1 SQVTM and CDR2 ANQGSEA. Trimming cost V 7 bases and J 6 bases, with 15 bases left between them. This CDR3 is CSAPLGGNGYTF. The CDR3, as DNA: TGCAGCGCCCCACTCGGGGGTAATGGCTACACCTTC.

The V and J genes are TRBV24-1 and TRBJ2-7; D might be TRBD2 (5 bases). In germline, CDR1 is KGHDR, CDR2 SFDVKD. The CDR3 covers 11 residues. Deletions cut 8 bases from V and 7 bases from J, with 11 bases between. This chain's CDR3 is CATIVGNEQYF. The CDR3 DNA follows: TGTGCCACCATCGTCGGGAATGAGCAGTACTTC.

This chain connects TRBV7-2 to TRBJ2-2; no clear D. In germline, CDR1 is SGHTA, CDR2 FQGNSA. The CDR3 has 17 residues. Trimming removed 3 bases at V and 6 bases at J, with 20 bases between. CDR3 amino acids: CASSFPRGSPVPGELFF. The CDR3 nucleotides read TGTGCCAGCAGCTTCCCCCGCGGAAGCCCGGTCCCCGGGGAGCTGTTTTTT.

This chain joins TRBV5-4 and TRBJ2-3, with TRBD2 identical over 9 bases. Germline loops: CDR1 SGHNT, CDR2 YYREEE (reference sequence). The trim removed 4 bases at V and 4 bases at J, leaving 4 bases unmatched. CDR3 length equals 14 residues. The DNA of the CDR3 is TGTGCCAGCAGCCCCACTAGCGGGTCAGATACGCAGTATTTT. Translation gives CASSPTSGSDTQYF.

V is TRBV4-2 and J is TRBJ1-5; maybe TRBD1 (5 bases). V was pared by 0 bases and J by 6 bases, with 15 bases between. The length of the CDR3 is 16 residues. Looked up from germline, CDR1 is LGHNA and CDR2 is YNFKEQ. CDR3 DNA sequence: TGTGCCAGCAGCCAAGATCCGGGGGAGGGGAGTCAGCCCCAGCATTTT. This sequence encodes CASSQDPGEGSQPQHF.